This is a list of T cell receptor beta chains from one sample in a study of T-cell reconstitution after alpha-beta-depleted transplantation in children. One entry per CDR3 protein results from TCRdb running MiXCR on the PCR reads. The data contain 450,000 to 600,000 distinct CDR3 sequences, over 9.5% of them singletons. The starting material was PBMCs, obtained before TCRalphabeta/CD19-depleted stem cell transplant. These receptors all come from a child aged 2 to 10 with inherited bone marrow failure, due to receive a stem cell transplant. Both conserved end residues are part of each CDR3.

v_gene	j_gene	len	CDR3aa
TRBV28	TRBJ2-1	11	CASSFPDEQFF
TRBV7-9	TRBJ2-7	12	CASSADFGVQYF
TRBV4-2	TRBJ2-1	18	CASSKTSGRTSSYNEQFF
TRBV6-2/TRBV6-3	TRBJ1-1	14	CASSFGQSDTEAFF
TRBV29-1	TRBJ1-1	12	CSVVQGNTEAFF
TRBV10-3	TRBJ2-3	13	CAISEESTDTQYF
TRBV7-9	TRBJ2-7	13	CASSPSQSYEQYF
TRBV5-4	TRBJ2-5	14	CASSLQGAEGTQYF
TRBV28	TRBJ2-1	11	CASSFYNEQFF
TRBV20-1	TRBJ1-1	13	CSVLTRGTAEAFF
TRBV27	TRBJ2-7	14	CASSLSNGGYEQYF
TRBV6-2/TRBV6-3	TRBJ2-1	14	CASSYSSIRDEQFF
TRBV7-2	TRBJ2-3	15	CASRPDGGGWGTQYF
TRBV9	TRBJ2-1	16	CASSSQPGLAVFRQFF
TRBV5-1	TRBJ2-3	14	CASSSQIFPDTQYF
TRBV6-4	TRBJ1-5	16	CASSTEGAGSNQPQHF
TRBV11-2	TRBJ2-2	15	CASRLAGVGTGELFF
TRBV9	TRBJ2-1	18	CASSDRAGGPGSYNEQFF
TRBV6-5	TRBJ2-7	13	CASSSLRDYEQYF
TRBV20-1	TRBJ2-5	15	CSARAGQGPGETQYF
TRBV7-2	TRBJ2-3	14	CASTRGSATDTQYF
TRBV30	TRBJ2-7	13	CAWRTNRESEQYF
TRBV28	TRBJ2-7	14	CASSLSARLHEQYF
TRBV27	TRBJ2-1	16	CASLRRAGGLENEQFF
TRBV20-1	TRBJ2-7	15	CSARETSGPSYEQYF
TRBV27	TRBJ1-2	15	CASSLLADGPGGYTF
TRBV5-6	TRBJ1-1	15	CASERGPGLNTEAFF
TRBV5-6	TRBJ2-1	15	CASSPRDYPPHEHFF
TRBV9	TRBJ2-7	14	CASSGTGGGDEQYF
TRBV20-1	TRBJ1-2	15	CSARASGGPTYGYTF
TRBV7-9	TRBJ2-7	12	CASSFGTDEQYF
TRBV6-2/TRBV6-3	TRBJ2-1	19	CASSFYSGRTQRNNRGQFF
TRBV7-9	TRBJ2-7	16	CASSSTRGGGSYEQYF